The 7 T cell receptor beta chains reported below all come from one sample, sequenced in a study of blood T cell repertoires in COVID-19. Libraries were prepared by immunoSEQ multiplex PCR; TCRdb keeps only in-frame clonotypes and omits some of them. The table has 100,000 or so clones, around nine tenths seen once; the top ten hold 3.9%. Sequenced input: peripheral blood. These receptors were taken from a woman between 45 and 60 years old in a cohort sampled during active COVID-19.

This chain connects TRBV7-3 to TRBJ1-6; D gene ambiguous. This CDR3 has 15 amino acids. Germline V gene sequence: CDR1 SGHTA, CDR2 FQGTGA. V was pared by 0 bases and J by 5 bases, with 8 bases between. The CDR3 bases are TGTGCCAGCAGCTTAACGTCCACGGATAATTCACCCCTCCACTTT. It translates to CASSLTSTDNSPLHF.

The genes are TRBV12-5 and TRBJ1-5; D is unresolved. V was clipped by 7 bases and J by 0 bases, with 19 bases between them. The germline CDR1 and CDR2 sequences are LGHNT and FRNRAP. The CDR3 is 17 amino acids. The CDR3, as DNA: TGTGCTAGTGTTCGGACTGAGCTAAATAATAGCAATCAGCCCCAGCATTTT. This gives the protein CASVRTELNNSNQPQHF.

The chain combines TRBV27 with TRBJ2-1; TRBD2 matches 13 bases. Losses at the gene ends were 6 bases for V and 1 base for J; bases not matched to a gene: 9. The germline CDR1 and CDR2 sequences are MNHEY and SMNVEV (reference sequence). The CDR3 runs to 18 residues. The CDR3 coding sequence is TGTGCCAGCAGCATTTTGACTAGCGGGAGGCCTTCCTACAATGAGCAGTTCTTC. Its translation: CASSILTSGRPSYNEQFF.

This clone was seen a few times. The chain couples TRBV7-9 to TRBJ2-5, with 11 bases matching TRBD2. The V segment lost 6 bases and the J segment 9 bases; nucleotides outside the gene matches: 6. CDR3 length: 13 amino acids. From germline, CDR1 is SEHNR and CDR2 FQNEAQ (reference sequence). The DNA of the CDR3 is TGTGCCAGCAGACCGGGACTAGCGGTGCCCCAGTACTTC. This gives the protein CASRPGLAVPQYF.

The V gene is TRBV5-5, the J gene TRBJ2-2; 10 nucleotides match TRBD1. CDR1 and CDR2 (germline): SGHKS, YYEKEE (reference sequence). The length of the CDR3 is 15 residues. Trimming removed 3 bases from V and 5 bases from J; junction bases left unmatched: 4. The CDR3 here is CASSSVGQGTGELFF. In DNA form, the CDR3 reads TGTGCCAGCAGCTCGGTGGGACAGGGGACCGGGGAGCTGTTTTTT.

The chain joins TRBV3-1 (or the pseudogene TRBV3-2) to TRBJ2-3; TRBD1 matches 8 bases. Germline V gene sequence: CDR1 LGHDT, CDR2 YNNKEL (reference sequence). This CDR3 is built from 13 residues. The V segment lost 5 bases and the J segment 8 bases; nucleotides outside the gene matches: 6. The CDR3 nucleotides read TGTGCCAGCAGCACTCCGGGACAGGTTACGCAGTATTTT. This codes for CASSTPGQVTQYF.

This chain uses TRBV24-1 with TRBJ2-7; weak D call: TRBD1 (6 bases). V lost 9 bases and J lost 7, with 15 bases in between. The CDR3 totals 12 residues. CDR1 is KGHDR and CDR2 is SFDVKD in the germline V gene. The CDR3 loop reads CATSRGPGEQYF. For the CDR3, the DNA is TGTGCCACCTCCAGGGGCCCAGGAGAGCAGTACTTC.